The clone carrying this T cell receptor beta chain was detected only a few times. Its antigen is unknown. This sample was included in a study of T cells in localized non-small cell lung cancer. General study findings and limits: Uninvolved adjacent lung, not tumor, had the highest T cell clonality. Turning up in adjacent lung were a median approximately 50 of the top 100 tumor clones. Heterogeneity remains possible because sequencing was limited to only one tumor region.

V lost 6 bases, J lost 2 bases, and 11 bases stayed unmatched. This CDR3 is built from 18 residues. CDR1 and CDR2 (germline): SGHTA, FQGTGA. Measured with immunoSEQ multiplex PCR; TCRdb has only the in-frame clones, and not every one. The table records about 78,000 clones, around four fifths of them present only once. The source of this sequence is a man between 40 and 70 years old with stage I lung adenocarcinoma. The source material was peripheral blood, sampled before any cancer treatment. This chain links TRBV7-3 with TRBJ2-3; 13 bases fit TRBD2. The CDR3 sequence is CASSSTSGRPGDTDTQYF. In nucleotides, the CDR3 is TGTGCCAGCAGTTCGACTAGCGGGAGGCCAGGGGACACAGATACGCAGTATTTT.